What follows describes a single T cell receptor (beta chain). Its antigen is still unknown. This specimen belongs to a study of vaccination effects on CD4 cells after COVID-19. Study-level information: The median interval between the second dose and post-vaccine sampling was 72 days.

Germline assignment: CDR1 SGHKS and CDR2 YYEKEE (reference sequence). Trimming took 4 bases from V and 1 from J; bases not matched to a gene: 2. CDR3 length equals 14 residues. Study-level points and caveats: Late after vaccination, infection- and vaccine-induced clones showed marked clonal contraction.

After expansion with viral peptide pools in the ViraFEST assay, antigen-specific CD4+ T cells were sequenced. Between days 9 and 10 of culture, CD4+ T cells were separated out. Vaccination of participants consisted of two doses of either the BNT162b2 or mRNA-1273 vaccine. People in the vaccine group had not been infected with SARS-CoV-2 before, and their nucleocapsid antibodies were negative. Cultivation was performed at two million PBMC per well with about 9 IU/ml IL-2 and about 9.6 ug/ml peptides added. Method: immunoSEQ multiplex PCR; TCRdb's copy keeps in-frame clones and lacks some. The table has almost 30,000 clones, 74% seen once; the top ten hold about a sixth.

This clonotype originated in a human donor who received a COVID-19 vaccine. This rearrangement joins TRBV5-5 to TRBJ2-3, with 8 bases fitting TRBD2. Material: CD4+ T cells from PBMCs cultured with HCoV-OC43 spike peptides, obtained after COVID-19 vaccination. As to subset: HCoV-OC43 spike overlapping peptide pool stimulation. The CDR3 region is CASSTLAGTDTQYF. The CDR3 DNA reads TGTGCCAGCAGCACACTAGCGGGCACAGATACGCAGTATTTT.